This paragraph reports one T cell receptor (beta chain). The germline CDR1 and CDR2 sequences are SQVTM and ANQGSEA. CDR3 length equals 14 residues. The V gene lost 8 bases and the J gene lost 1 base, with 17 bases spanning the gap. This table comes from immunoSEQ multiplex PCR, and its TCRdb copy is limited to in-frame clones, with some not included. Seen here are more than 400,000 clones, over 70% observed once, and the top ten hold 12%. The data originate from a study of shared clonotypes between healthy human individuals. Sequencing was carried out using PBMCs. This sequence was found in a woman in her 40s in good health. Some clones in this sample may be carry-over from other donors' samples. The rearrangement uses TRBV29-1 and TRBJ1-1; no firm D call. DNA of the CDR3: TGCAGCCCGACTAGATTGGGTACGAACACTGAAGCTTTCTTT. It translates to CSPTRLGTNTEAFF.